This T cell receptor (beta chain) appears in the sequencing data of a study of cytomegalovirus exposure and HLA in healthy donors. Study outcomes and limitations: Donors were assumed by presence/absence analyses to have roughly uniform sequencing depth. The study found most TCR sequences rare, yet found some public TCRs in many donors. Productive status was seen about 90% or about 30% of the time for most TCR beta V segments in an earlier analysis. Researchers catalogued approximately 170 TCR beta chains as cytomegalovirus-associated.

About this clone: The antigen is undetermined.

This PCR relied on a set of 60 Vbeta primers and 13 Jbeta primers. Clones were sequenced by immunoSEQ multiplex PCR, and TCRdb holds only the in-frame ones, with some missing. This table has some 160,000 clones, 80% to 85% appearing once. Sample: PBMCs. This receptor was obtained from a male donor in good health and CMV-seronegative.

The chain's CDR3 is CASSLRTGRGDGELFF. The CDR3 nucleotides are TGTGCCAGCAGCTTACGGACAGGGCGTGGGGACGGGGAGCTGTTTTTT. The chain carries TRBV7-2 and TRBJ2-2; TRBD1 matches 8 bases. After removal of 2 bases from V and 7 bases from J, the junction contained 9 bases not matched to a gene. The CDR3 is 16 residues long. Germline CDR1 SGHTA, CDR2 FQGNSA.